Below are 20 T cell receptor beta chains sequenced from a single sample in a study of spatial heterogeneity in lung cancer. Time point in this sample: sample taken at primary tumor resection. The input material, whole RNA from tumor, nontumor lung or frozen PBMC, was sequenced unsorted. TCRdb re-analysed the 5' RACE reads in MiXCR, keeping a single row per CDR3 protein. The table has about 13,000 distinct CDR3 sequences, under 4% seen once. The sample here was PBMCs, taken at surgery. The receptors originated from a male donor with early-stage non-small cell lung cancer.

This clonotype was counted at least ten times. The library was built for alpha chains, so this beta chain is an off-target read and its size means little. The chain couples TRBV19 to TRBJ2-1; 13 bases line up with TRBD2. V trimming: 4 bases; J trimming: 4 bases; junction bases outside the gene matches: 4. The CDR3 has 16 amino acids. Germline loops: CDR1 LNHDA, CDR2 SQIVND (reference sequence). The CDR3 region is CASSRRLAGGYNEQFF. In DNA form, the CDR3 reads TGTGCCAGTAGTAGACGACTAGCGGGAGGTTACAATGAGCAGTTCTTC. The variable domain in full, with the rest retrieved from reference TRBV19 and TRBJ2-1, is DGGITQSPKYLFRKEGQNVTLSCEQNLNHDAMYWYRQDPGQGLRLIYYSQIVNDFQKGDIAEGYSVSREKKESFPLTVTSAQKNPTAFYLCASSRRLAGGYNEQFFGPGTRLTVL.

This clonotype occurred a few times. Because the library targeted alpha chains, this beta chain is an off-target read whose size means little. V usage is TRBV5-5 and J usage is TRBJ2-1; TRBD2 aligns across 8 bases. Germline CDR1 is SGHKS and CDR2 is YYEKEE (reference sequence). V was clipped by 6 bases and J by 7 bases; unmatched bases: 12. This CDR3 comprises 15 residues. The CDR3 DNA reads as TGTGCCAGCACCGACGGGAGGGCCGGATTTAATGAGCAGTTCTTC. Protein sequence: CASTDGRAGFNEQFF.

At least ten counts were recorded for this clonotype. The library was built for alpha chains, so this beta chain is an off-target read and its size means little. The J gene is TRBJ1-1, the V gene TRBV11-3; tentatively, D is TRBD1 (5 bases). Looked up from germline, CDR1 is SGHNT and CDR2 is YENEEA. With 5 bases removed from V and 9 bases from J, the gap between germline ends came to 16 bases. The CDR3 covers 13 residues. The CDR3 sequence is CASSPYGGSKAFF. DNA for the CDR3: TGTGCCAGCAGCCCATATGGGGGGTCGAAAGCTTTCTTT. Complete variable domain (other parts from reference TRBV11-3 and TRBJ1-1): EAGVVQSPRYKIIEKKQPVAFWCNPISGHNTLYWYLQNLGQGPELLIRYENEEAVDDSQLPKDRFSAERLKGVDSTLKIQPAELGDSAVYLCASSPYGGSKAFFGQGTRLTVV.

This clonotype was counted at least ten times. Since the library was made to target alpha chains, this beta chain is a stray read and its abundance is not meaningful. J is TRBJ2-1 and V is TRBV20-1, with TRBD2 matching over 12 bases. The CDR3 covers 16 residues. CDR1 DFQATT and CDR2 SNEGSKA come from the germline V gene (reference sequence). Trimming at V came to 3 bases and at J to 7 bases, leaving 10 bases not matched to a gene. In nucleotides, the CDR3 is TGCAGTGCTAGCAGGGCTAGCGGGAGGGTGGAGAATGAGCAGTTCTTC. It yields the protein CSASRASGRVENEQFF.

Concerning this clonotype itself: Since the library was made to target alpha chains, this beta chain is a stray read and its abundance is not meaningful. The rearrangement uses TRBV11-2 and TRBJ1-1, with 8 positions matching TRBD1. J lost 1 base, V lost 4 bases, and 5 bases had no gene match. From germline, CDR1 is SGHAT and CDR2 FQNNGV. The CDR3 spans 15 residues. The CDR3: CASSWRGTGNTEAFF. The CDR3 nucleotides read TGTGCCAGCAGCTGGAGGGGGACAGGGAACACTGAAGCTTTCTTT.

This clonotype was detected many times. Found in a library prepared for alpha chains, this beta chain is an off-target read, and its abundance has little meaning. The chain employs TRBV7-6 and TRBJ2-1, with D tentatively TRBD1 (6 bases). In germline, CDR1 is SGHVS, CDR2 FNYEAQ. The CDR3 is 13 amino acids. Trimming stripped 6 bases from V and 6 bases from J, with 12 bases between. The CDR3 bases are TGTGCCAGCAGGGAAGGGACATTCAATGAGCAGTTCTTC. Translating gives CASREGTFNEQFF. Variable domain in full (rest from reference TRBV7-6 and TRBJ2-1): GAGVSQSPRYKVTKRGQDVALRCDPISGHVSLYWYRQALGQGPEFLTYFNYEAQQDKSGLPNDRFSAERPEGSISTLTIQRTEQRDSAMYRCASREGTFNEQFFGPGTRLTVL.

This clonotype was seen ten or more times. This beta chain appears as a stray read in a library generated for alpha chains; its size is not informative. V and J are TRBV14 and TRBJ2-5; 7 bases map to TRBD1. V shed 4 bases and J 2 bases; nucleotides not matched to a gene: 7. CDR3 length: 15 residues. Germline CDR1 and CDR2: SGHDN and FVKESK. Here the CDR3 DNA reads TGTGCCAGCAGCCCCTGGACAGGCATACAAGAGACCCAGTACTTC. Its translation is CASSPWTGIQETQYF.

About this clonotype: Because the library targeted alpha chains, this beta chain is an off-target read whose size means little. V usage is TRBV7-9 and J usage is TRBJ1-5, with D uncertain. This CDR3 has 15 amino acids. The V end was cut by 5 bases, the J end by 2 bases, with 13 bases between. CDR1 and CDR2 from the germline V gene are SEHNR and FQNEAQ (reference sequence). This chain's CDR3 is CASSKTQAGNQPQHF. CDR3 coding DNA: TGTGCCAGCAGCAAAACCCAAGCGGGCAATCAGCCCCAGCATTTT.

The sample holds many counts of this clonotype. This beta chain slipped into a library made for alpha chains as a stray read, so its size is not meaningful. This chain joins TRBV2 and TRBJ2-1, with 8 bases that match TRBD1. The J segment lost 14 bases and the V segment lost 6 bases, leaving 6 bases of the junction unmatched. The CDR3 covers 11 residues. Germline values: CDR1 SNHLY, CDR2 FYNNEI. This CDR3 is CASSVDRVKFF. The CDR3 bases are TGTGCCAGCAGCGTGGACAGGGTTAAGTTCTTC.

In its sample, this clonotype was seen many times. Within a library made for alpha chains, this beta chain is off target, and its count is uninformative. The chain recombines TRBV20-1 with TRBJ2-7, with 9 bases matching TRBD1. The CDR3 covers 14 residues. V trimming: 5 bases; J trimming: 4 bases; junction bases outside the gene matches: 9. Germline CDR1 and CDR2: DFQATT and SNEGSKA (reference sequence). As DNA, the CDR3 is TGCAGTGCTCGCTCCGGGACAGGGTTTTACGAGCAGTACTTC. This sequence encodes CSARSGTGFYEQYF.

This clonotype was counted many times. Since the library was made to target alpha chains, this beta chain is a stray read and its abundance is not meaningful. V gene TRBV10-2 combines with J gene TRBJ2-2; D is unresolved. Per the germline V gene, CDR1 is WSHSY and CDR2 is SAAADI. This CDR3 comprises 15 residues. V lost 4 bases to trimming and J lost 3 bases, with 12 bases between them. The CDR3 DNA follows: TGCGCCAGCAGTGTTCGGCAAACCGACACCGGGGAGCTGTTTTTT. Protein: CASSVRQTDTGELFF.

This clonotype was recorded many times. The library was prepared for alpha chains; this beta chain is a stray read, so its frequency means little. CDR3 sequence (DNA): TGTGCCAGCAGTTCCCCGGGACAGCCGGGGGTCTACGAGCAGTACTTC. It encodes CASSSPGQPGVYEQYF. This rearrangement joins TRBV28 to TRBJ2-7; D perhaps matches TRBD1 (7 bases). The CDR3 is 16 amino acids. Trimming took 4 bases from V and 3 from J, leaving 19 bases between them. Germline CDR1 and CDR2: MDHEN and SYDVKM.

A note on this clonotype: Since it is a stray read in a library aimed at alpha chains, this beta chain has a size that is not meaningful. The rearrangement links TRBV7-9 to TRBJ2-7; 8 positions match TRBD1. Looked up from germline, CDR1 is SEHNR and CDR2 is FQNEAQ (reference sequence). After removal of 6 bases from V and 5 bases from J, the junction contained 12 bases not matched to a gene. The CDR3 loop spans 15 amino acids. The CDR3 coding sequence is TGTGCCAGCAGGACCGACAGGGGCTTTGTGGACGAGCAGTACTTC. It encodes CASRTDRGFVDEQYF.

In its sample, this clonotype was seen many times. This beta chain is a stray read from a library made for alpha chains; its abundance is not meaningful. The rearrangement links TRBV20-1 to TRBJ1-5; 7 nucleotides align to TRBD1. CDR3 length: 14 residues. With V trimmed by 3 bases and J by 4 bases, 6 bases remained unmatched. Per the germline V gene, CDR1 is DFQATT and CDR2 is SNEGSKA (reference sequence). CDR3 nucleotide sequence: TGCAGTGCTAGGAGACAGGGTGCGAATCAGCCCCAGCATTTT. Its translation is CSARRQGANQPQHF.

This clonotype was seen repeatedly, ten times or more. In a library made to pick up alpha chains, this beta chain is a stray read with a size that means little. The rearrangement uses TRBV20-1 and TRBJ2-7; the D is unclear. The germline gives CDR1 DFQATT, CDR2 SNEGSKA (reference sequence). The V end was cut by 3 bases, the J end by 2 bases, with 11 bases between. This CDR3 comprises 13 residues. The CDR3 region is CSASGRLAYEQYF. CDR3 coding DNA: TGCAGTGCTAGCGGGCGCCTAGCCTACGAGCAGTACTTC.

Ten or more counts support this clonotype. For a library built for alpha chains, this beta chain is a stray read; little rests on its size. The chain carries TRBV5-1 and TRBJ2-1; D perhaps matches TRBD2 (5 bases). The CDR3 runs 14 residues. Germline CDR1 is SGHRS and CDR2 is YFSETQ. The V end lost 4 bases, the J end lost 0 bases, and 8 bases lay between the germline ends. The chain's CDR3 is CASSPGNSYNEQFF. CDR3 bases: TGCGCCAGCAGCCCCGGGAACTCCTACAATGAGCAGTTCTTC.

A word on this clonotype: Being off target in a library aimed at alpha chains, this beta chain has a size of little meaning. V usage is TRBV9 and J usage is TRBJ2-1; D possibly corresponds to TRBD2 (6 bases). Trimming shortened V by 0 bases and J by 2 bases, and 9 bases separated the two germline ends. From germline, CDR1 is SGDLS and CDR2 YYNGEE. The CDR3 extends over 15 amino acids. The CDR3 sequence is CASSVAASAYNEQFF. The CDR3 DNA reads TGTGCCAGCAGCGTAGCGGCTAGCGCCTACAATGAGCAGTTCTTC.

There are a few counts of this clonotype. This beta chain is an off-target read within a library intended for alpha chains, so its frequency means little. The J gene is TRBJ2-2, the V gene TRBV4-1; 7 nucleotides agree with TRBD1. The germline V gene encodes CDR1 MGHRA and CDR2 YSYEKL. J lost 6 bases, V lost 8 bases, and 9 bases had no gene match. The CDR3 extends over 14 amino acids. The CDR3 nucleotides read TGCGCCAGCCACTTACGAACAGGGGCCGGGGAGCTGTTTTTT. This gives the protein CASHLRTGAGELFF.

This clonotype came up a few times. The size of this beta chain means little, since it is a stray read in a library made for alpha chains. The rearrangement uses TRBV15 and TRBJ2-5; possibly TRBD1 or TRBD2 for D (5 bases each). The length of the CDR3 is 15 residues. CDR1 and CDR2 from the germline V gene are LNHNV and YYDKDF (reference sequence). Between the trimmed V and J ends, which lost 3 bases and 4 bases, there was a span of 15 bases. CDR3 protein: CATSRSPGRGETQYF. CDR3 nucleotide sequence: TGTGCCACCAGCAGGTCCCCGGGACGGGGAGAGACCCAGTACTTC.

This clonotype was picked up many times. This beta chain lies outside the target of a library built for alpha chains; its clone size means little. The J gene is TRBJ2-7, the V gene TRBV5-1; 8 bases match TRBD1. V lost 4 bases, J lost 4 bases, and 10 bases stayed unmatched. This CDR3 is 15 amino acids long. CDR1 is SGHRS, CDR2 YFSETQ, per germline. The CDR3: CASSPEGQVRYEQYF. The CDR3 bases are TGCGCCAGCAGCCCGGAGGGACAGGTGAGATACGAGCAGTACTTC. Together with reference TRBV5-1 and TRBJ2-7, the CDR3 gives the full variable domain: KAGVTQTPRYLIKTRGQQVTLSCSPISGHRSVSWYQQTPGQGLQFLFEYFSETQRNKGNFPGRFSGRQFSNSRSEMNVSTLELGDSALYLCASSPEGQVRYEQYFGPGTRLTVT.